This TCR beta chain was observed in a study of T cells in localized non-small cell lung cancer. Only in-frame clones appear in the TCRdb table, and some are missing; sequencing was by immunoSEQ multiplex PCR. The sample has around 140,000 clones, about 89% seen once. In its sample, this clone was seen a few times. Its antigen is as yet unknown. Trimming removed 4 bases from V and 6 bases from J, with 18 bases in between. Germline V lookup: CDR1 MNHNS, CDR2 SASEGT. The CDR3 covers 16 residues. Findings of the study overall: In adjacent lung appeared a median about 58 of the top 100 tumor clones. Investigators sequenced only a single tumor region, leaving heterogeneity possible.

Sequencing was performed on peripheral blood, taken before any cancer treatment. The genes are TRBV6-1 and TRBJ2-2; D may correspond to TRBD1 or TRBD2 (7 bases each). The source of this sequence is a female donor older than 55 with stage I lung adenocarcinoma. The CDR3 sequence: CASSGRRGGGSGELFF. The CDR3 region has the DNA TGTGCCAGCAGTGGACGAAGGGGAGGGGGCTCCGGGGAGCTGTTTTTT.